This T cell receptor beta chain was recorded in a study of T cells in Graves' hyperthyroidism and ophthalmopathy. Researchers took RNA transcripts and amplified the TCR beta CDR3 regions from them. An initial round of RT-PCR targeting the TCR CDR3 relied on the HTBI primer set. MiXCR was run by TCRdb on the multiplex PCR reads, yielding one entry per CDR3 protein. The data contain fewer than 900,000 distinct CDR3 sequences, around 15% of them singletons. The CDR3 loop spans 17 amino acids. The V gene end was trimmed by 6 bases and the J gene end by 2 bases; junction bases not matched to a gene: 11. Germline-derived CDR1 and CDR2 are SEHNR and FQNEAQ (reference sequence).

This chain uses TRBV7-9 with TRBJ2-3; 10 nucleotides match TRBD2. Source material: blood. The sequence was collected from a man between 18 and 29 years old with Graves' hyperthyroidism. CDR3 nucleotide sequence: TGTGCCAGCAGATCCGGGACTAGCGAGCTTAACACAGATACGCAGTATTTT. Translated: CASRSGTSELNTDTQYF.